The entry below describes one T cell receptor beta chain. Its target antigen remains unknown. No quality values exist for individual bases; no much larger clone is one base distant. The data stem from a study of shared clonotypes between healthy human individuals (TCRdb year 2020). In terms of the full investigation: The cohort comprised a couple of women and three men aged 18 to 49 years. Different laboratories and diverse techniques were used to prepare libraries and sequence TCR repertoires, to increase sequencing depth and limit assay-specific biases. Leukapheresis yielded between about 0.85 and 10 billion PBMCs per donor. Blood TCR repertoires of roughly 5 healthy adults were deeply sequenced to estimate repertoire size and the extent of clonotype sharing between individuals. Per donor, three plates each were used for CD4 naive and CD4 memory, two for CD8 naive, and one for CD8 memory. Results and caveats for the whole study, not just this receptor: When a handful of donors were compared, the shared fraction of clonotypes was about 5.2% for naive CD4, approximately 3.5% for naive CD8, roughly 2.3% for memory CD4, and around 0.4% for memory CD8. Sampling was restricted to blood, and TCR repertoires in tissues likely differ from the TCR repertoires found in blood. Even with the large sequencing depth, rarefaction of the sorted-subset datasets indicated that sequencing was incomplete. Pairwise subsampling indicated that sequencing depth was expected to affect the degree of clonotype sharing among donors. Compared with non-shared clonotypes, clonotypes shared by all four sorted-subset donors had higher generation probabilities. Because the study included only a small number of donors, the genetic and exposure-history diversity represented was limited. Estimated clonotype richness was generally larger for naive than for memory subsets.

Donors were healthy HIV-negative adults with no recently reported acute infections or vaccinations. Every donor was a Caucasian adult living in Nashville, Tennessee, USA. Magnetic negative selection was used to enrich CD4+ T cells, after which naive cells were positively selected on CD45RA and the negative fraction became the memory subset. Blood was collected by leukapheresis, and PBMCs were isolated by Ficoll-Histopaque density gradient centrifugation and then cryopreserved in liquid nitrogen vapor phase. Purity and quantity of every magnetically sorted T cell population were checked by analytical flow cytometry. Each sorted fraction had its genomic DNA isolated and then quantified by UV absorbance on a Nanodrop 2000c. CDR1 SGHTA and CDR2 FQGNSA were looked up in the germline V gene. The CDR3, from cysteine to phenylalanine, totals 12 residues. Only the CDR3 portion is preserved as DNA: 36 bases, with reading frame beginning at the first base. The junction shows trimming of 1 base on V and 5 bases on J, plus 3 bases between the germline ends.

Using the deep immunoSEQ assay, multiplex PCR amplified TCR CDR3 regions from genomic DNA. Genomic DNA extracted from each cell subset was distributed evenly over all wells of several immunoSEQ 96-well plates, and each plate served as one replicate. Each replicate PCR for sorted subsets received roughly 0.2 ug genomic DNA, equal to tens of thousands of T cell genomes. The purified libraries were quantified using a Qubit 3.0 fluorometer, sized with a Bioanalyzer 2100, and then quantified again using the KAPA Library Quantification kit. Every immunoSEQ 96-well plate was sequenced on a separate single-read 150-cycle Illumina NextSeq 550 flow cell. In the source study's methods: Because the immunoSEQ output included only junctional sequences and no quality scores, the filtering could not be the same as the filtering used for full-length reads. Sequences were annotated with PyIR, a Python wrapper for IgBLAST v1.9, and V/J genes and CDR3 were assigned using IMGT germline references. Any read was removed if the V/J assignment was weak (E-value above 1e-6), the CDR3 was missing, or the read contained stop codons, out-of-frame junctions, or ambiguous translated residues. A V3J clonotype was defined by an identical inferred V gene, J gene, and CDR3 amino acid sequence. Percentage overlap between repertoires was calculated by dividing the number of shared unique clonotypes by the size of the smaller repertoire. Repertoire richness was assessed with RTK rarefaction, the Chao1 estimator, and Recon v2.1 estimates of unobserved clonotypes. OLGA was used to compute generation probabilities for all TCRbeta clonotypes that the gDNA method yielded from four donors. Not all clones reach the TCRdb copy of this immuneACCESS table, which keeps in-frame sequences only. Checked studies attribute under half of the gap to unresolved V genes and leave the rest unexplained. D and trimming come from the DNA, and the V and J calls and clone size come from that table. The sample records roughly 1 million clones, approximately 76% of which are singletons. The ten top clones hold about 1.4% of the sample.

Rearrangement joined TRBV7-2 to TRBJ2-1; no D segment can be confidently identified. Material: memory CD4+ T cells sorted from blood. The label giving this sample's cell subset or site can be read as: CD45RA-negative fraction. The sequence was collected from a man aged 18 to 30 in good health. The CDR3 region reads CASSLGNNEQFF. The sequenced DNA is TGTGCCAGCAGCTTAGGAAACAATGAGCAGTTCTTC.